Below, one T cell receptor (beta chain) is given with its context. Its binding antigen is unknown. No much larger clone exists at a distance of one base, and base qualities are not known. The collaborating institutions used their own protocols to collect whole blood in K2EDTA tubes. Collaborator samples were shipped for TCRbeta analysis as frozen whole blood, isolated PBMCs, or DNA extracted from either sample type. This sample stems from a study of blood T cell repertoires in COVID-19 (dated by TCRdb to the early 2020s). Notes on the research overall: Samples covering the acute and convalescent phases of COVID-19 were provided by collaborators in the United States, Italy and Spain. Deeply sampled blood TCRbeta repertoires from subjects exposed to, actively infected with, or recovered from COVID-19 were included in the dataset. Where available, HLA class I and class II types were obtained from metadata supplied by the sample provider rather than from assay-based typing. Samples came from the ongoing ImmuneRACE study (first 160 participants) plus 1,254 subjects from 6 global collaborators. The prospective study material was composed of cDNA or gDNA derived from T cells, B-cell-depleted T cells, or PBMCs. Sample metadata almost always included a de-identified subject ID, COVID-19 status, age in years and sex. The repertoires were made available in a free public database intended to serve as a resource for research on the immune response to SARS-CoV-2. The paper's findings and limits, for the study overall: Clinical and demographic metadata were provided uncurated, with the amount varying by source and participant.

TCRbeta CDR3 regions were amplified from genomic DNA by means of the immunoSEQ Assay, a bias-controlled multiplex PCR. In the original analysis: The number of nucleated cells in each sample was estimated from the amplification of reference gene primers within the assay. Sequence reads were collapsed and filtered to measure the absolute abundance of every unique TCRbeta CDR3 rearrangement. For each sample, productive Simpson clonality was calculated as the square root of Simpson's diversity index over productive rearrangements. Sourced from immuneACCESS, this table was stored by TCRdb with only in-frame sequences that have V and J called. A share of the clones is absent; for the studies checked, an unresolved V gene accounts for under half, and the remainder has no known explanation. The V and J calls and clone size are taken from that table; D and trimming were inferred from the DNA. The sample includes 300,000 to 450,000 clones, with roughly 85% observed a single time. Clones ranked in the top ten supply more than 3% of the sample.

Reading from cysteine to phenylalanine, the CDR3 counts 12 amino acids. The DNA shown is the 36-base CDR3, in frame from base 1. V trim: 7 bases; J trim: 6 bases; unmatched bases: 4. According to the germline V gene, CDR1 reads SGHDT and CDR2 reads YYEEEE. This TCR was sampled from a woman aged 18-35 years with acute or convalescent COVID-19. Source material: peripheral blood. The chain employs TRBV5-6 and TRBJ2-7; TRBD1 agrees with 10 junctional bases. The CDR3 protein sequence reads: CASFRDRGEQYF. The DNA is as follows: TGTGCCAGCTTCCGGGACAGGGGCGAGCAGTACTTC. The entire variable domain, with the stretches around the CDR3 drawn from the reference TRBV5-6 and TRBJ2-7 proteins, is DAGVTQSPTHLIKTRGQQVTLRCSPKSGHDTVSWYQQALGQGPQFIFQYYEEEERQRGNFPDRFSGHQFPNYSSELNVNALLLGDSALYLCASFRDRGEQYFGPGTRLTVT.